This TCR beta chain derives from a study of Graves' ophthalmopathy and Graves' hyperthyroidism. The authors amplified TCR beta CDR3 regions, and they did so from RNA transcripts for repertoire sequencing. Second-round multiplex PCR followed a first-round RT-PCR using HTBI primers. TCRdb processed the multiplex PCR reads anew with MiXCR; each CDR3 protein has one entry. The sample has around 600,000 distinct CDR3 sequences, roughly two fifths seen once. Germline CDR1 reads PRHDT; CDR2 reads FYEKMQ (reference sequence). The V gene lost 0 bases and the J gene lost 3 bases, with 11 bases spanning the gap. The CDR3 is 16 residues long. This clonotype came up a few times.

The specimen sequenced was peripheral blood. The receptor was isolated from an adult man with Graves' ophthalmopathy. The chain has TRBV13 and TRBJ1-4; D is uncertain. The CDR3 DNA sequence: TGTGCCAGCAGCTTAGGTGAGGGTATAGCTAATGAAAAACTGTTTTTT. It translates to CASSLGEGIANEKLFF. The full variable domain, in which reference TRBV13 and TRBJ1-4 provide the parts outside the CDR3, is AAGVIQSPRHLIKEKRETATLKCYPIPRHDTVYWYQQGPGQDPQFLISFYEKMQSDKGSIPDRFSAQQFSDYHSELNMSSLELGDSALYFCASSLGEGIANEKLFFGSGTQLSVL.